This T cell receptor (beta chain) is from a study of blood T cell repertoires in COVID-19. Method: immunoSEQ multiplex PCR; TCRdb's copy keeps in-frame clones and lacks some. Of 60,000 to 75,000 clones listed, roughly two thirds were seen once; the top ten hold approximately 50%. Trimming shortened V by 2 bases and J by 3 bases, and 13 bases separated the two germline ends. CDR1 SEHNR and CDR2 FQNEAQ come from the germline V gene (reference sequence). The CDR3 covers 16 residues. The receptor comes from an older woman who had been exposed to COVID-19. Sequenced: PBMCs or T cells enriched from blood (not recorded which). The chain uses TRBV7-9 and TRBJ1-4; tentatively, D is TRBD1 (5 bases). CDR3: CASSLTGLGANEKLFF. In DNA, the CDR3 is TGTGCCAGCAGCTTAACAGGCCTTGGGGCTAATGAAAAACTGTTTTTT.